These 27 T cell receptor beta chains came from one sample sequenced in a study of human T cells and chemical hapten exposure. TCRdb re-called the RACE reads with MiXCR, one entry per CDR3 protein. Of around 300,000 distinct CDR3 sequences in the sample, about 7% were seen once. Time point here: patch test 1, 2 weeks after DPC sensitization. Treatment of the sample: therapeutic diphenylcyclopropenone sensitization with weekly scalp DPC. The source was whole blood, collected in connection with sensitization to the hapten diphenylcyclopropenone (DPC). The receptors derive from a woman in her late teens or twenties with alopecia areata. Some clones in this sample may be carry-over from other donors' samples.

This clonotype was counted many times. This chain links TRBV28 with TRBJ2-7; D remains unclear. The V end was cut by 3 bases, the J end by 13 bases, with 19 bases between. Germline CDR1 MDHEN, CDR2 SYDVKM. The CDR3 totals 13 residues. Written as DNA, the CDR3 is TGTGCCAGCAGTTTCGCCCGGCCTAATAAGGGATACTTC. Translating gives CASSFARPNKGYF.

V and J are TRBV7-3 and TRBJ2-4; TRBD2 matches at 9 bases. The CDR3 is 18 amino acids. CDR1 and CDR2 (germline): SGHTA, FQGTGA. The V gene end was trimmed by 3 bases and the J gene end by 0 bases; junction bases not matched to a gene: 9. The CDR3 reads CASSLGLAGILAKNIQYF. CDR3 DNA sequence: TGTGCCAGCAGCTTGGGGCTAGCGGGGATCCTAGCCAAAAACATTCAGTACTTC. Filled out from reference TRBV7-3 and TRBJ2-4, the complete variable domain reads GAGVSQTPSNKVTEKGKYVELRCDPISGHTALYWYRQSLGQGPEFLIYFQGTGAADDSGLPNDRFFAVRPEGSVSTLKIQRTERGDSAVYLCASSLGLAGILAKNIQYFGAGTRLSVL.

This clonotype was detected ten times or more. J is TRBJ1-5 and V is TRBV3-1; D remains ambiguous. The ends were cut back, 1 base at V and 6 bases at J, with 10 bases in the middle. Per the germline V gene, CDR1 is LGHDT and CDR2 is YNNKEL (reference sequence). The CDR3 is 14 residues long. The CDR3 loop reads CASSQGGDSQPQHF. The CDR3 nucleotides read TGTGCCAGCAGCCAAGGAGGAGATAGTCAGCCCCAGCATTTT.

A few counts support this clonotype. The chain is built from TRBV20-1 and TRBJ1-6; 10 bases are shared with TRBD1. CDR1 is DFQATT and CDR2 is SNEGSKA in the germline V gene (reference sequence). Losses at the gene ends were 3 bases for V and 7 bases for J; bases not matched to a gene: 6. This CDR3 has 15 residues. The DNA of the CDR3 is TGCAGTGCTAGGGACAGGGGGAGTGGGAATTCACCCCTCCACTTT. It yields the protein CSARDRGSGNSPLHF.

This clonotype was picked up a small number of times. This sequence joins TRBV29-1 and TRBJ1-1; TRBD1 matches 7 bases. CDR3 length: 16 residues. Trimming cost V 7 bases and J 0 bases; bases outside gene matches: 14. The germline V gene encodes CDR1 SQVTM and CDR2 ANQGSEA. The CDR3 is CSGDGGDSGMNTEAFF. The CDR3 DNA is TGCAGCGGAGACGGTGGGGACAGCGGAATGAACACTGAAGCTTTCTTT.

This sequence joins TRBV12-3 or TRBV12-4 and TRBJ2-3, with 10 positions matching TRBD2. The CDR3 sequence is 15 residues long. The V and J ends lost 6 bases and 0 bases, in that order; junction bases with no gene match: 3. The CDR3: CASRGSGGSTDTQYF. CDR3 in DNA: TGTGCCAGCAGGGGTAGCGGGGGGAGCACAGATACGCAGTATTTT.

This rearrangement joins TRBV5-5 to TRBJ1-2; D is unresolved. Germline-derived CDR1 and CDR2 are SGHKS and YYEKEE (reference sequence). The CDR3 covers 14 residues. The V and J ends lost 2 bases and 3 bases respectively, with 11 bases between them. This chain's CDR3 is CASSFETSDYGYTF. CDR3 nucleotides: TGTGCCAGCAGCTTTGAGACTAGCGACTATGGCTACACCTTC.

Many counts were recorded for this clonotype. The V gene is TRBV5-5, the J gene TRBJ2-3; 11 bases line up with TRBD2. Per the germline V gene, CDR1 is SGHKS and CDR2 is YYEKEE (reference sequence). J was trimmed by 9 bases and V by 4 bases; bases with no gene match: 22. CDR3 size: 19 residues. The CDR3 loop reads CASSLGLAGPHNPAYTQYF. DNA for the CDR3: TGTGCCAGCAGCCTAGGACTAGCGGGCCCTCATAACCCCGCCTACACGCAGTATTTT.

This sequence joins TRBV20-1 and TRBJ2-1, with 11 bases that match TRBD2. This CDR3 is 13 amino acids long. Germline CDR1 is DFQATT and CDR2 is SNEGSKA (reference sequence). The V segment lost 6 bases and the J segment 7 bases; nucleotides outside the gene matches: 5. CDR3 amino acids: CSARLAGMNEQFF. The CDR3 DNA is TGCAGTGCCCGACTAGCGGGGATGAATGAGCAGTTCTTC.

This clonotype showed up many times. The rearrangement joins TRBV6-2 or TRBV6-3 to TRBJ2-6, with 8 bases lining up with TRBD1. V trimming: 2 bases; J trimming: 4 bases; junction bases outside the gene matches: 4. The germline gives CDR1 MNHEY, CDR2 SVGEGT. This CDR3 comprises 16 residues. As DNA, the CDR3 is TGTGCCAGCAGTTACCAGGGGGCGCAAGGGGCCAACGTCCTGACTTTC. Amino acid sequence: CASSYQGAQGANVLTF.

The V and J genes are TRBV5-4 and TRBJ1-1, with unresolved D. The CDR3 has 12 amino acids. Germline CDR1 is SGHNT and CDR2 is YYREEE (reference sequence). Trimming took off 3 bases at V and 5 bases at J, with 8 bases between the two ends. For the CDR3, the DNA is TGTGCCAGCAGCTCAAGTTGGACTGAAGCTTTCTTT. Its protein product is CASSSSWTEAFF.

This clonotype was picked up many times. The CDR3 bases are TGTGCCAGCAGGATCTGGACTAGCGGGGGGTCCCAGTACTTC. Protein sequence: CASRIWTSGGSQYF. The chain couples TRBV6-5 to TRBJ2-5; 14 nucleotides line up with TRBD2. The CDR3 extends over 14 amino acids. Germline V gene data show CDR1 as MNHEY and CDR2 as SVGAGI. V trimming: 6 bases; J trimming: 9 bases; junction bases outside the gene matches: 6.

The J gene is TRBJ2-1, the V gene TRBV28, with 12 bases lining up with TRBD2. From germline, CDR1 is MDHEN and CDR2 SYDVKM. This CDR3 spans 17 amino acids. After removal of 2 bases from V and 7 bases from J, the junction contained 9 bases not matched to a gene. CDR3 sequence reads: CASSLLAGGLERNEQFF. In DNA, the CDR3 is TGTGCCAGCAGTTTACTAGCGGGGGGGCTTGAGAGGAATGAGCAGTTCTTC.

This clonotype came up many times. V and J are TRBV5-1 and TRBJ1-6; 8 nucleotides line up with TRBD1. The germline gives CDR1 SGHRS, CDR2 YFSETQ. The CDR3 consists of 15 residues. With V trimmed by 2 bases and J by 7 bases, 5 bases remained unmatched. CDR3 protein: CASSFGQGGNSPLHF. As DNA, the CDR3 is TGCGCCAGCAGCTTCGGACAGGGCGGCAATTCACCCCTCCACTTT. The complete variable domain, with remaining parts taken from reference TRBV5-1 and TRBJ1-6, reads KAGVTQTPRYLIKTRGQQVTLSCSPISGHRSVSWYQQTPGQGLQFLFEYFSETQRNKGNFPGRFSGRQFSNSRSEMNVSTLELGDSALYLCASSFGQGGNSPLHFGNGTRLTVT.

This clonotype came up many times. The rearrangement links TRBV4-3 to TRBJ2-3, with 7 nucleotides matching TRBD1. Germline CDR1 is LGHNA and CDR2 is YSLEER. Trimming at V came to 0 bases and at J to 6 bases, leaving 6 bases not matched to a gene. The CDR3 runs to 15 residues. The CDR3 loop is CASSQDKTGSDTQYF. CDR3 nucleotide sequence: TGCGCCAGCAGCCAAGATAAGACAGGGTCGGATACGCAGTATTTT.

The chain combines TRBV24-1 with TRBJ2-1; weak D call: TRBD1 (6 bases). Germline V gene lookup returns CDR1 KGHDR and CDR2 SFDVKD. V lost 7 bases and J lost 8, with 14 bases in between. The CDR3 length is 13 residues. DNA for the CDR3: TGTGCCACCAGCGCCGGGACAAAGGATGAGCAGTTCTTC. It is translated as CATSAGTKDEQFF.

The gene calls are TRBV28 and TRBJ2-5; D gene uncertain. The ends were cut back, 3 bases at V and 1 base at J, with 9 bases in the middle. This CDR3 is built from 14 residues. Germline lookup yields CDR1 MDHEN and CDR2 SYDVKM. CDR3 in DNA: TGTGCCAGCAGTTTGGTAGCTATCCAAGAGACCCAGTACTTC. This codes for CASSLVAIQETQYF.

The rearrangement links TRBV4-2 to TRBJ1-3; 7 nucleotides line up with TRBD1. The ends lost 4 bases at V and 0 bases at J; junction bases unmatched: 6. The CDR3 extends over 16 amino acids. Germline V gene data show CDR1 as LGHNA and CDR2 as YNFKEQ. CDR3: CASSRPGQSSGNTIYF. CDR3 bases: TGTGCCAGCAGCCGACCGGGACAGAGCTCTGGAAACACCATATATTTT.

In this sample, this clonotype turned up a few times. This sequence joins TRBV7-8 and TRBJ2-7; D remains unclear. Between the trimmed V and J ends, which lost 5 bases and 3 bases, there was a span of 14 bases. CDR3 length: 14 residues. Germline V CDR1 and CDR2: SGHVS, FQNEAQ. CDR3 sequence reads: CASSPEKGFYEQYF. The CDR3 DNA is TGTGCCAGCAGCCCGGAGAAGGGTTTCTACGAGCAGTACTTC.

This clonotype occurred many times. The chain employs TRBV4-3 and TRBJ2-5; 7 bases are shared with TRBD1. The CDR3 is 15 amino acids. Per the germline V gene, CDR1 is LGHNA and CDR2 is YSLEER. J was trimmed by 4 bases and V by 3 bases; bases with no gene match: 8. The DNA of the CDR3 is TGCGCCAGCAGCCAGGGGACAGCAAGCTTAGAGACCCAGTACTTC. This encodes CASSQGTASLETQYF.

This chain uses TRBV28 with TRBJ1-4; D is uncertain. The V gene's germline CDR1 is MDHEN and CDR2 SYDVKM. Trimming stripped 4 bases from V and 2 bases from J, with 8 bases between. The CDR3 totals 14 residues. CDR3 residues: CASSSSGTNEKLFF. The CDR3 DNA reads TGTGCCAGCAGTTCCTCCGGGACTAATGAAAAACTGTTTTTT. Full variable domain (outside the CDR3, taken from reference TRBV28 and TRBJ1-4): DVKVTQSSRYLVKRTGEKVFLECVQDMDHENMFWYRQDPGLGLRLIYFSYDVKMKEKGDIPEGYSVSREKKERFSLILESASTNQTSMYLCASSSSGTNEKLFFGSGTQLSVL.

The chain employs TRBV7-9 and TRBJ2-1; TRBD2 matches 8 bases. In germline, CDR1 is SEHNR, CDR2 FQNEAQ (reference sequence). V trimming: 4 bases; J trimming: 4 bases; junction bases outside the gene matches: 12. This CDR3 spans 17 amino acids. CDR3 loop: CASSSTTSGGNYNEQFF. The CDR3, as DNA: TGTGCCAGCAGCTCTACCACAAGCGGGGGAAATTACAATGAGCAGTTCTTC.

This clonotype was counted between two and nine times. The rearrangement joins TRBV6-5 to TRBJ1-6; unclear D gene. This CDR3 is built from 13 residues. CDR1 is MNHEY and CDR2 is SVGAGI in the germline V gene. V was trimmed by 5 bases and J by 9 bases, leaving 11 bases between them. CDR3 DNA sequence: TGTGCCAGCAGTAGACCCGGTGGTTCACCCCTCCACTTT. Amino acids: CASSRPGGSPLHF.

This clonotype came up many times. This chain connects TRBV6-7 to TRBJ2-2; 14 bases align to TRBD2. TRBV6-7 is placed among ORFs of uncertain function. There are 20 residues in the CDR3. V gave up 2 bases and J gave up 3 bases; unmatched junction bases: 11. As DNA, the CDR3 is TGTGCCAGCAGTTACCTACTCGGGACTAGCGGGAGCCAGGACACCGGGGAGCTGTTTTTT. Translated: CASSYLLGTSGSQDTGELFF.

The rearrangement joins TRBV7-2 to TRBJ1-1, with 9 bases lining up with TRBD1. CDR3 length: 15 amino acids. The V gene end was trimmed by 2 bases and the J gene end by 6 bases; junction bases not matched to a gene: 7. Looked up from germline, CDR1 is SGHTA and CDR2 is FQGNSA. The CDR3 DNA sequence: TGTGCCAGCAGCTTACTGGGACAGGGAAGGTCTGAAGCTTTCTTT. Translating it yields CASSLLGQGRSEAFF.

This clonotype has ten or more counts. The chain has TRBV6-5 and TRBJ2-1; 8 positions agree with TRBD2. The CDR3 is 17 amino acids. Trimming took 0 bases from V and 5 from J; bases not matched to a gene: 9. The germline V gene has CDR1 MNHEY and CDR2 SVGAGI. The CDR3 sequence is CASSYSWSGGFNNEQFF. In DNA form, the CDR3 reads TGTGCCAGCAGTTACTCTTGGAGCGGGGGTTTTAACAATGAGCAGTTCTTC.

The sample holds many counts of this clonotype. V usage is TRBV7-2 and J usage is TRBJ1-5; the D is unclear. Germline V gene lookup returns CDR1 SGHTA and CDR2 FQGNSA. The CDR3 spans 14 residues. V lost 1 base and J 1 base, leaving 5 bases between the germline ends. The CDR3 here is CASSLDSSNQPQHF. The CDR3 coding sequence is TGTGCCAGCAGCTTAGATTCGAGCAATCAGCCCCAGCATTTT.